The subject of this entry is one TCR beta chain. The data originate from a study of blood T cell repertoires in COVID-19. V was pared by 1 base and J by 6 bases, with 10 bases between. Germline CDR1 is SGHVS and CDR2 is FQNEAQ. The CDR3 sequence is 14 residues long. Profiled with immunoSEQ multiplex PCR; TCRdb holds only in-frame clones, not every one. The table records 300,000 to 400,000 clones, 90% of them present only once. Material for sequencing was peripheral blood. The V call is TRBV7-8, the J call TRBJ2-1, with a tentative D call TRBD2 (6 bases). The receptor comes from a woman aged 25 to 39 with COVID-19, enrolled during active disease. This chain's CDR3 is CASSLVGTSNEQFF. Here the CDR3 DNA reads TGTGCCAGCAGCTTAGTGGGGACTTCCAATGAGCAGTTCTTC.